Described below is a single T cell receptor (beta chain) sequence and its context. As yet, its antigen is unknown. The PCR was carried out with 60 Vbeta primers and 13 Jbeta primers. Measured with immunoSEQ multiplex PCR; TCRdb has only the in-frame clones, and not every one. The repertoire holds some 99,000 clones, with more than 70% as singletons. The CDR3 spans 16 residues. The V gene's germline CDR1 is MNHEY and CDR2 SVGAGI. Trimming cost V 0 bases and J 4 bases; bases outside gene matches: 8. This sample is part of a study of cytomegalovirus exposure and HLA in healthy donors. Study outcomes and limitations: Exclusion as indistinguishable affected some V segments, including TRBV6-2 and TRBV6-3.

This clonotype originated in a female donor in good health and CMV-seronegative. The V call is TRBV6-5, the J call TRBJ2-5; the match to TRBD1 covers 7 bases. What was sequenced was PBMCs. In DNA form, the CDR3 reads TGTGCCAGCAGTTACTCAGAGGGGGCGCTTGGAGAGACCCAGTACTTC. Its protein is CASSYSEGALGETQYF.